These 29 T cell receptor beta chains came from one sample sequenced in a study of T-cell memory formation after mild COVID-19. Using its own MiXCR run on the 5' RACE reads, TCRdb lists one record per CDR3 protein. Altogether 140,000 or so distinct CDR3 sequences are present, around 5.8% being singletons, with the ten largest covering around 1.9%. Sequencing was done on a sample of PBMCs or a T cell subset sorted from them (not recorded which). The receptors derive from an adult woman who had mild COVID-19 (a few samples of this study predate the infection). Cell type and time point are not known.

In its sample, this clonotype was seen a few times. This sequence joins TRBV12-3 or TRBV12-4 and TRBJ2-7, with 7 bases aligning to TRBD2. V gave up 6 bases and J gave up 6 bases; unmatched junction bases: 8. The CDR3 is 13 amino acids. CDR3 coding DNA: TGTGCCAGCAGCCCTAGGGAGGGAGCCGAGCAGTACTTC. Its translation is CASSPREGAEQYF.

This clonotype was detected many times. This chain joins TRBV14 and TRBJ1-1; no clear D gene. The germline V gene has CDR1 SGHDN and CDR2 FVKESK. The CDR3 loop spans 15 amino acids. V dropped 3 bases and J dropped 0 bases, with 11 bases sitting between them. CDR3 bases: TGTGCCAGCAGCCATCGGACGGCCATGAACACTGAAGCTTTCTTT. Protein: CASSHRTAMNTEAFF.

The rearrangement uses TRBV24-1 and TRBJ1-4; D is uncertain. Trimming pared 2 bases from V and 5 bases from J, leaving 11 bases between. Germline CDR1 and CDR2: KGHDR and SFDVKD. This CDR3 is built from 15 residues. CDR3 sequence: CATSDSREKNEKLFF. The CDR3 DNA follows: TGTGCCACCAGTGATTCCCGGGAAAAAAATGAAAAACTGTTTTTT.

The sample holds many counts of this clonotype. This chain uses TRBV12-3 or TRBV12-4 with TRBJ2-7, with TRBD2 matching over 14 bases. The CDR3 length is 15 residues. V lost 6 bases and J lost 5; bases outside the gene matches: 6. The CDR3 loop reads CASSPGTSGSDEQYF. The CDR3 DNA reads TGTGCCAGCAGCCCTGGGACTAGCGGGAGCGACGAGCAGTACTTC.

This clonotype was observed at least ten times. The CDR3 nucleotides are TGTGCCAGCAGCTTAGCGATTACAGGGGGCTTTGGCACAGATACGCAGTATTTT. Its translation is CASSLAITGGFGTDTQYF. The chain has TRBV7-6 and TRBJ2-3; 9 bases map to TRBD1. The CDR3 is 18 amino acids. V lost 0 bases and J lost 1; bases outside the gene matches: 8. Germline V gives CDR1 SGHVS, CDR2 FNYEAQ.

The chain links TRBV5-4 to TRBJ1-5, with TRBD1 identical over 7 bases. The trim removed 10 bases at V and 3 bases at J, leaving 13 bases unmatched. Germline CDR1 SGHNT, CDR2 YYREEE (reference sequence). The CDR3 extends over 15 amino acids. CDR3 sequence (DNA): TGTGCCGGCCAAGGAACCGGGACAGCCAATCAGCCCCAGCATTTT. Protein: CAGQGTGTANQPQHF.

This clonotype was seen ten or more times. The V call is TRBV4-1, the J call TRBJ2-1; 14 positions match TRBD2. Looked up from germline, CDR1 is MGHRA and CDR2 is YSYEKL. The CDR3 has 18 residues. Trimming at V came to 3 bases and at J to 2 bases, leaving 6 bases not matched to a gene. CDR3 amino acids: CASSQVPGLAGAYNEQFF. The DNA for the CDR3 is TGCGCCAGCAGCCAGGTCCCGGGACTAGCGGGGGCCTACAATGAGCAGTTCTTC.

This clonotype came up many times. The chain carries TRBV5-6 and TRBJ2-7; D is uncertain. Germline V gene data show CDR1 as SGHDT and CDR2 as YYEEEE. The CDR3 spans 13 residues. The V end was cut by 0 bases, the J end by 2 bases, with 6 bases between. CDR3 sequence (DNA): TGTGCCAGCAGCTTGGTCACCACCTACGAGCAGTACTTC. It is translated as CASSLVTTYEQYF.

The chain couples TRBV15 to TRBJ1-6; D possibly corresponds to TRBD1 (5 bases). The CDR3 length is 16 residues. Germline V gene sequence: CDR1 LNHNV, CDR2 YYDKDF (reference sequence). Trimming shortened V by 0 bases and J by 5 bases, and 11 bases separated the two germline ends. The CDR3 loop reads CATSREGLRDNSPLHF. In DNA form, the CDR3 reads TGTGCCACCAGCAGAGAGGGACTAAGGGATAATTCACCCCTCCACTTT.

The chain employs TRBV27 and TRBJ1-6, with 8 bases that match TRBD1. CDR1 and CDR2 (germline): MNHEY, SMNVEV (reference sequence). After removal of 8 bases from V and 4 bases from J, the junction contained 7 bases not matched to a gene. The CDR3 has 15 residues. CDR3 loop: CASAKGQAYNSPLHF. The CDR3 nucleotides read TGTGCCAGCGCGAAGGGACAGGCTTATAATTCACCCCTCCACTTT.

The V and J genes are TRBV12-3 or TRBV12-4 and TRBJ1-1; D is perhaps TRBD1 (5 bases). The CDR3 length is 14 residues. V lost 1 base to trimming and J lost 4 bases, with 10 bases between them. The CDR3 sequence is CASSLGGRGTEAFF. The DNA for the CDR3 is TGTGCCAGCAGTTTAGGGGGGAGGGGCACTGAAGCTTTCTTT.

At least ten counts were recorded for this clonotype. This chain uses TRBV4-1 with TRBJ2-6; tentatively, D is TRBD1 (6 bases). Germline lookup yields CDR1 MGHRA and CDR2 YSYEKL. V was pared by 4 bases and J by 10 bases, with 35 bases between. The CDR3 contains 21 residues. The CDR3 DNA is TGCGCCAGCAGCCCGGACAGCGCGTCGAAAGGGCGTATTTTAAGTAGGAACGTCCTGACTTTC. Protein sequence: CASSPDSASKGRILSRNVLTF.

This clonotype was seen ten or more times. The chain combines TRBV12-3 or TRBV12-4 with TRBJ2-7; D gene ambiguous. Trimming took off 4 bases at V and 2 bases at J, with 18 bases between the two ends. The CDR3 contains 16 residues. The CDR3 loop reads CASSSKLDIRPYEQYF. The CDR3 DNA reads as TGTGCCAGCAGTTCTAAACTGGATATTAGACCCTACGAGCAGTACTTC.

This clonotype was picked up many times. The chain joins TRBV4-1 to TRBJ2-5; D gene uncertain. This CDR3 is 14 amino acids long. Germline CDR1 and CDR2: MGHRA and YSYEKL. V lost 1 base and J lost 5, with 11 bases in between. CDR3 sequence: CASSQGTLKETQYF. DNA of the CDR3: TGCGCCAGCAGCCAAGGAACCCTCAAGGAGACCCAGTACTTC.

This clonotype showed up many times. This chain uses TRBV5-1 with TRBJ2-7; D is perhaps TRBD1 or TRBD2 (6 bases each). The CDR3 loop spans 15 amino acids. Per the germline V gene, CDR1 is SGHRS and CDR2 is YFSETQ. Trimming stripped 1 base from V and 0 bases from J, with 11 bases between. As DNA, the CDR3 is TGCGCCAGCAGCTTGCCGGGGGCGAGCTCCTACGAGCAGTACTTC. Protein product: CASSLPGASSYEQYF.

This clonotype was found many times. The germline gene is not matched at one end of the junction; a read error may be the cause. The V call is TRBV5-1, the J call TRBJ2-5, with D hard to call. Germline loops: CDR1 SGHRS, CDR2 YFSETQ. This CDR3 comprises 11 residues. The CDR3, as DNA: TGTGCCAGCAGTTCACAAGAGACCCAGTACTTC. Its protein is CASSSQETQYF. The variable domain in full, completed from reference TRBV5-1 and TRBJ2-5, reads KAGVTQTPRYLIKTRGQQVTLSCSPISGHRSVSWYQQTPGQGLQFLFEYFSETQRNKGNFPGRFSGRQFSNSRSEMNVSTLELGDSALYLCASSSQETQYFGPGTRLLVL.

The genes are TRBV12-3 or TRBV12-4 and TRBJ2-1, with 7 nucleotides matching TRBD2. The V gene end was trimmed by 5 bases and the J gene end by 10 bases; junction bases not matched to a gene: 5. This CDR3 is 12 amino acids long. In nucleotides, the CDR3 is TGTGCCAGCAGTGGGGGGGGACCGGAGCAGTTCTTC. The encoded protein is CASSGGGPEQFF.

The chain is built from TRBV5-1 and TRBJ2-3; perhaps TRBD2 as D (7 bases). Trimming removed 4 bases from V and 7 bases from J, with 25 bases in between. Germline CDR1 and CDR2: SGHRS and YFSETQ. The CDR3 has 17 residues. CDR3 DNA sequence: TGCGCCAGCAGCCCGGGGCTGCTAGGCAGGGGAGGGAATACGCAGTATTTT. It specifies CASSPGLLGRGGNTQYF.

The sample holds many counts of this clonotype. V and J are TRBV7-2 and TRBJ2-5; TRBD2 might be the D (6 bases). V lost 5 bases to trimming and J lost 4 bases, with 14 bases between them. Germline CDR1 SGHTA, CDR2 FQGNSA. The CDR3 consists of 14 residues. The CDR3, as DNA: TGTGCCAGCAGCCCACCCCCGGGACTAGAGACCCAGTACTTC. This codes for CASSPPPGLETQYF.

This clonotype was seen a few times. This chain links TRBV9 with TRBJ2-3, with D perhaps TRBD1 or TRBD2 (5 bases each). The CDR3 has 15 residues. The germline V gene has CDR1 SGDLS and CDR2 YYNGEE. V lost 4 bases, J lost 4 bases, and 16 bases lay in between. The CDR3 is CASSSSPGAADTQYF. CDR3 nucleotides: TGTGCCAGCAGCTCCAGTCCCGGGGCGGCAGATACGCAGTATTTT.

The chain combines TRBV19 with TRBJ1-1, with 8 bases matching TRBD1. J gave up 3 bases and V 7 bases, and 19 bases lay outside the gene matches. This CDR3 contains 18 residues. Germline CDR1 and CDR2: LNHDA and SQIVND (reference sequence). The CDR3 here is CASISVGLTGGRDTEAFF. The CDR3 nucleotides are TGTGCCAGTATTTCGGTGGGGCTCACAGGGGGGCGCGACACTGAAGCTTTCTTT.

This clonotype was observed a few times. This chain uses TRBV6-1 with TRBJ1-2; 10 nucleotides line up with TRBD1. Germline-derived CDR1 and CDR2 are MNHNS and SASEGT. J gave up 7 bases and V 4 bases, and 9 bases lay outside the gene matches. The CDR3 is made up of 15 amino acids. The CDR3 sequence: CASSATGGALAGYTF. In DNA form, the CDR3 reads TGTGCCAGCAGTGCGACAGGGGGCGCCCTGGCTGGCTACACCTTC.

The V and J genes are TRBV9 and TRBJ1-6; perhaps TRBD1 as D (6 bases). The CDR3 is 18 residues long. Germline V gene data show CDR1 as SGDLS and CDR2 as YYNGEE. Trimming removed 4 bases at V and 7 bases at J, with 24 bases between. The DNA of the CDR3 is TGTGCCAGCAGCCCCCGTAGTGGGGGGGGCAGGGGAAATTCACCCCTCCACTTT. Its translation is CASSPRSGGGRGNSPLHF. The variable domain in full, completed from reference TRBV9 and TRBJ1-6, reads DSGVTQTPKHLITATGQRVTLRCSPRSGDLSVYWYQQSLDQGLQFLIQYYNGEERAKGNILERFSAQQFPDLHSELNLSSLELGDSALYFCASSPRSGGGRGNSPLHFGNGTRLTVT.

The table lists this clonotype with a few counts. The J gene is TRBJ1-5, the V gene TRBV12-3 or TRBV12-4; possible D gene TRBD1, 5 bases. Trimming removed 1 base from V and 0 bases from J, with 28 bases in between. This CDR3 comprises 22 residues. CDR3 bases: TGTGCCAGCAGTTTAGGACGGAGAATCGGGGGGAGTTTCTCCCGTAGCAATCAGCCCCAGCATTTT. Its translation: CASSLGRRIGGSFSRSNQPQHF.

This clonotype was seen a few times. V is TRBV6-6 and J is TRBJ1-2; D is undetermined. V was pared by 4 bases and J by 10 bases, with 13 bases between. This CDR3 spans 12 amino acids. Per the germline V gene, CDR1 is MNHNY and CDR2 is SVGAGI (reference sequence). CDR3 amino acids: CASSSGTVPYTF. The CDR3 DNA reads as TGTGCCAGCAGTTCCGGTACAGTTCCCTACACCTTC.

This clonotype has only a few counts. The CDR3: CASSFKTSGSFEQYF. The CDR3 nucleotides are TGTGCCAGCAGCTTCAAGACTAGCGGGAGTTTCGAGCAGTACTTC. The chain joins TRBV5-4 to TRBJ2-7, with TRBD2 identical over 12 bases. J was trimmed by 6 bases and V by 2 bases; bases with no gene match: 6. Germline lookup yields CDR1 SGHNT and CDR2 YYREEE (reference sequence). The CDR3 length is 15 residues.

This clonotype has at least ten counts. The chain has TRBV6-6 and TRBJ1-2; 8 bases fit TRBD1. The CDR3 runs to 15 residues. V gave up 6 bases and J gave up 2 bases; unmatched junction bases: 8. Per germline, CDR1 MNHNY and CDR2 SVGAGI (reference sequence). The CDR3 DNA reads as TGTGCCAGCAGACGGACAGGGAACGAGAACTATGGCTACACCTTC. Translating it yields CASRRTGNENYGYTF.

V gene TRBV3-1 combines with J gene TRBJ2-7; the D is unclear. V lost 1 base and J lost 9, with 10 bases in between. Germline loops: CDR1 LGHDT, CDR2 YNNKEL (reference sequence). The CDR3 is made up of 12 amino acids. CDR3 DNA: TGTGCCAGCAGCCAAGCTGCACGCGGGCAGTACTTC. It codes for CASSQAARGQYF.

This clonotype was counted ten times or more. This chain uses TRBV24-1 with TRBJ1-1; the match to TRBD1 covers 8 bases. CDR3 length: 15 residues. Trimming took 4 bases from V and 5 from J; bases not matched to a gene: 8. Germline CDR1 reads KGHDR; CDR2 reads SFDVKD. The CDR3 DNA is TGTGCCACCAGTGACGGACAGGGACAGGAAACTGAAGCTTTCTTT. Its protein is CATSDGQGQETEAFF.